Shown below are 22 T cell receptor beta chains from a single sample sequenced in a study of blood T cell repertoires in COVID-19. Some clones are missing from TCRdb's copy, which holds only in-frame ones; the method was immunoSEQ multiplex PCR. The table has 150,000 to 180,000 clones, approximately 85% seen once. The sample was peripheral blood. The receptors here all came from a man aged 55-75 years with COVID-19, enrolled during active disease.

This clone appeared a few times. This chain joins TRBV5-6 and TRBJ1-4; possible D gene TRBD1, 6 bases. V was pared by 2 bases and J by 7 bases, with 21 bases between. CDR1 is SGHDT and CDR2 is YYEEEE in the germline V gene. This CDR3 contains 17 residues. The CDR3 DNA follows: TGTGCCAGCAGCTTAATCGGGACATCAGGTGTCCGTGAAAAACTGTTTTTT. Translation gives CASSLIGTSGVREKLFF.

CDR3 residues: CASSLGESPGTDTQYF. The DNA of the CDR3 is TGTGCCAGCAGCCTGGGGGAGAGCCCCGGCACAGATACGCAGTATTTT. The chain couples TRBV5-8 to TRBJ2-3, with D perhaps matching TRBD1 or TRBD2 (5 bases each). The germline V and J ends were trimmed by 4 bases and 1 base, with 16 bases remaining between them. The CDR3 sequence is 16 residues long. Germline V CDR1 and CDR2: SGHTS, YDEGEE.

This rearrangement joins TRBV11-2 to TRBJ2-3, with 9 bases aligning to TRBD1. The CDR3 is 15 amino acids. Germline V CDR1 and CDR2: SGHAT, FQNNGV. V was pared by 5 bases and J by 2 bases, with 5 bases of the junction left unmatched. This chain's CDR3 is CASSMDRGYTDTQYF. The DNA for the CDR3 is TGTGCCAGCAGCATGGACAGGGGCTACACAGATACGCAGTATTTT.

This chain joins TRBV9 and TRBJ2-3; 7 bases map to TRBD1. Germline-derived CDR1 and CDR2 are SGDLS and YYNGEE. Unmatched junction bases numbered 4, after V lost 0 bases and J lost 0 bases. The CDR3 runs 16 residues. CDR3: CASSVVGTASTDTQYF. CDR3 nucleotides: TGTGCCAGCAGCGTAGTTGGGACAGCTAGCACAGATACGCAGTATTTT.

The CDR3 DNA reads as TGCGCCAGCAGCCAAGTTGGAAGGGGGCTTAAAAACACTGAAGCTTTCTTT. Amino acid sequence: CASSQVGRGLKNTEAFF. V is TRBV4-3 and J is TRBJ1-1; 7 bases fit TRBD1. Trimming removed 1 base from V and 2 bases from J; junction bases left unmatched: 10. This CDR3 has 17 residues. CDR1 LGHNA and CDR2 YSLEER come from the germline V gene.

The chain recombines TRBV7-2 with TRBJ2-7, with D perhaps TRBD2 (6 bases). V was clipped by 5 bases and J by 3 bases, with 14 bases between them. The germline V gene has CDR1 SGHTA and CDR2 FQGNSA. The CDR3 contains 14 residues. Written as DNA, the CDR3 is TGTGCCAGCAGCCACCGGGACTTACTCTACGAGCAGTACTTC. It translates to CASSHRDLLYEQYF. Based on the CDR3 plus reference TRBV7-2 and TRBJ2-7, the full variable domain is GAGVSQSPSNKVTEKGKDVELRCDPISGHTALYWYRQSLGQGLEFLIYFQGNSAPDKSGLPSDRFSAERTGGSVSTLTIQRTQQEDSAVYLCASSHRDLLYEQYFGPGTRLTVT.

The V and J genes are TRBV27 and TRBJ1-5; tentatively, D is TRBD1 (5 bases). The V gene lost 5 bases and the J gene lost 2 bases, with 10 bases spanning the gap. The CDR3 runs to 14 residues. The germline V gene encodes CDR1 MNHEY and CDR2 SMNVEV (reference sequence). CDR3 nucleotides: TGTGCCAGCAGTGGGGGGGACCGCAATCAGCCCCAGCATTTT. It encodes CASSGGDRNQPQHF.

CDR3 DNA sequence: TGTGCCAGCAGTCCCCGGACTAGCGGGGGGGAGAATGAGCAGTTCTTC. Protein: CASSPRTSGGENEQFF. The chain is built from TRBV2 and TRBJ2-1; TRBD2 agrees at 15 bases. V was pared by 5 bases and J by 7 bases, with 6 bases of the junction left unmatched. CDR3 length: 16 amino acids. Germline V gene data show CDR1 as SNHLY and CDR2 as FYNNEI.

The CDR3: CASSLGLAGGSYEQYF. The CDR3 nucleotides are TGTGCCAGCAGCCTTGGACTAGCGGGAGGCTCCTACGAGCAGTACTTC. The chain has TRBV11-3 and TRBJ2-7, with TRBD2 matching over 14 bases. V was pared by 5 bases and J by 0 bases, with 3 bases of the junction left unmatched. The V gene's germline CDR1 is SGHNT and CDR2 YENEEA. The CDR3 covers 16 residues.

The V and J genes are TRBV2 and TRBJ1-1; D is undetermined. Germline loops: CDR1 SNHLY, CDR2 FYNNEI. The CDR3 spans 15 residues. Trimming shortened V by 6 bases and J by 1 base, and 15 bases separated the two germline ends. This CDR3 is CASRAGAPRNTEAFF. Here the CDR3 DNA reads TGTGCCAGCAGAGCCGGTGCTCCTAGGAACACTGAAGCTTTCTTT.

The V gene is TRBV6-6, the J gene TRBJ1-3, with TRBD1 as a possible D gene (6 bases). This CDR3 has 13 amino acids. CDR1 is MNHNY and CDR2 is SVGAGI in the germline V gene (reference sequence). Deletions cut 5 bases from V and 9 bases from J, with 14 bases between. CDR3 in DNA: TGTGCCAGCAGTCAGCAACAGGGTGGCACCATATATTTT. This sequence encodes CASSQQQGGTIYF.

CDR3 sequence (DNA): TGTGCCAGTAAGGAGCGGGAGTTTTTGGGTGAGCAGTTCTTC. It is translated as CASKEREFLGEQFF. The V call is TRBV19, the J call TRBJ2-1; TRBD2 matches at 8 bases. V was pared by 7 bases and J by 9 bases, with 11 bases of the junction left unmatched. Germline assignment: CDR1 LNHDA and CDR2 SQIVND (reference sequence). The CDR3 length is 14 residues.

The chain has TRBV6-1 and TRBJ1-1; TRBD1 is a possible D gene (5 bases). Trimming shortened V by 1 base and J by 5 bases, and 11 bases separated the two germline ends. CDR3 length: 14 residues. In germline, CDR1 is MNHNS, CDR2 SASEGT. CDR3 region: CASSEGEGRTEAFF. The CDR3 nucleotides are TGTGCCAGCAGTGAAGGGGAGGGGCGGACTGAAGCTTTCTTT.

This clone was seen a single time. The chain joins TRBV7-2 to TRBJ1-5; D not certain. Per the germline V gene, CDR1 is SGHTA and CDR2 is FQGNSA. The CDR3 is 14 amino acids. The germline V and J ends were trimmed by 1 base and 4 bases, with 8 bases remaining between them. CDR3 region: CASSLGRTNQPQHF. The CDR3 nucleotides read TGTGCCAGCAGCTTAGGACGGACTAATCAGCCCCAGCATTTT.

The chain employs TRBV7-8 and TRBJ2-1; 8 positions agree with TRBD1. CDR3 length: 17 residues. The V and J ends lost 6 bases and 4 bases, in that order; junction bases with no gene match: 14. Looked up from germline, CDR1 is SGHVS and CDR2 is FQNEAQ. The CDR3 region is CASRLGGQATRYNEQFF. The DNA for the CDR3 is TGTGCCAGCAGACTAGGGGGACAGGCCACCAGATACAATGAGCAGTTCTTC.

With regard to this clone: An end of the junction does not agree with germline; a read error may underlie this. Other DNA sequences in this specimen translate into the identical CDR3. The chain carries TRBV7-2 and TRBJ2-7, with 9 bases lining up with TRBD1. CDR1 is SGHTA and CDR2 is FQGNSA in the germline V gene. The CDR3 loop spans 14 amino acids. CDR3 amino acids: CASSLDRGLYEQYF. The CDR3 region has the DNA TGTGCCAGCAGCTTAGACAGGGGGCTCTACGAGCAATACTTC.

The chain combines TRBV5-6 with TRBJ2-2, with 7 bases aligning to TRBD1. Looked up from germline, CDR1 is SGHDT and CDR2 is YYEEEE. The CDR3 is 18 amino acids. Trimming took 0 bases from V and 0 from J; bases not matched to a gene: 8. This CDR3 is CASSLVGYDRANTGELFF. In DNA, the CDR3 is TGTGCCAGCAGCTTGGTGGGATATGACAGGGCGAACACCGGGGAGCTGTTTTTT.

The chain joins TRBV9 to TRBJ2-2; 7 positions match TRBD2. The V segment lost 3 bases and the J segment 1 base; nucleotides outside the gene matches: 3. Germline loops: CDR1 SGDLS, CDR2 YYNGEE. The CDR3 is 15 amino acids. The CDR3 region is CASSASGVNTGELFF. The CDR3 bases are TGTGCCAGCAGCGCAAGCGGGGTGAACACCGGGGAGCTGTTTTTT.

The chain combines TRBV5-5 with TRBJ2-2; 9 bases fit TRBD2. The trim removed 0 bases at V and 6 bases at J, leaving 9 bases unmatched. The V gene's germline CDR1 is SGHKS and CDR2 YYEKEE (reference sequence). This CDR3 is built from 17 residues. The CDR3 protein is CASSLAGSGSNPGELFF. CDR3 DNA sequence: TGTGCCAGCAGCTTGGCCGGTAGCGGGAGTAATCCCGGGGAGCTGTTTTTT.

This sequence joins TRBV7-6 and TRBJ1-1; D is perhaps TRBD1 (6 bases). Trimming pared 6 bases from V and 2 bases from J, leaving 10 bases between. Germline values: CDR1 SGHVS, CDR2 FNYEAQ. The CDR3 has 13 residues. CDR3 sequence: CASSQDSNTEAFF. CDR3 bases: TGTGCCAGCAGTCAGGACAGTAACACTGAAGCTTTCTTT.

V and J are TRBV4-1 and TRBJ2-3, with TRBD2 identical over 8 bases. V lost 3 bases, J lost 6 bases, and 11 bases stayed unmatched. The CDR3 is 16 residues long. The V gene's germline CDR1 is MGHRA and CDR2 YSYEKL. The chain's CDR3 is CASSQGLAGGGDTQYF. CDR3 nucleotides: TGCGCCAGCAGCCAGGGTCTGGCGGGAGGAGGTGATACGCAGTATTTT.

CDR3 sequence (DNA): TGTGCCAGCAGCCCCACCGGGGGACAGGGGAAGGAAGCTTTCTTT. This translates into CASSPTGGQGKEAFF. J is TRBJ1-1 and V is TRBV11-3; 10 bases match TRBD1. Losses at the gene ends were 5 bases for V and 8 bases for J; bases not matched to a gene: 11. Germline V gene lookup returns CDR1 SGHNT and CDR2 YENEEA. This CDR3 has 15 amino acids.